This T cell receptor (beta chain) was obtained from a study of blood T cell repertoires in COVID-19. The CDR3 length is 13 residues. CDR1 and CDR2 from the germline V gene are MGHRA and YSYEKL. V was shortened by 1 base and J by 4 bases, with 5 bases between the two germline ends. The repertoire was sequenced with immunoSEQ multiplex PCR; TCRdb's copy has only in-frame clones and lacks some. The sample consists of 150,000 to 160,000 clones, around 85% of them appearing once. This sequence joins TRBV4-1 and TRBJ1-3, with unresolved D. The receptor comes from a woman aged 65 to 85 with acute or convalescent COVID-19. Source material: peripheral blood. CDR3 region: CASSQVGGNTIYF. The CDR3 DNA is TGCGCCAGCAGCCAAGTCGGGGGAAACACCATATATTTT.